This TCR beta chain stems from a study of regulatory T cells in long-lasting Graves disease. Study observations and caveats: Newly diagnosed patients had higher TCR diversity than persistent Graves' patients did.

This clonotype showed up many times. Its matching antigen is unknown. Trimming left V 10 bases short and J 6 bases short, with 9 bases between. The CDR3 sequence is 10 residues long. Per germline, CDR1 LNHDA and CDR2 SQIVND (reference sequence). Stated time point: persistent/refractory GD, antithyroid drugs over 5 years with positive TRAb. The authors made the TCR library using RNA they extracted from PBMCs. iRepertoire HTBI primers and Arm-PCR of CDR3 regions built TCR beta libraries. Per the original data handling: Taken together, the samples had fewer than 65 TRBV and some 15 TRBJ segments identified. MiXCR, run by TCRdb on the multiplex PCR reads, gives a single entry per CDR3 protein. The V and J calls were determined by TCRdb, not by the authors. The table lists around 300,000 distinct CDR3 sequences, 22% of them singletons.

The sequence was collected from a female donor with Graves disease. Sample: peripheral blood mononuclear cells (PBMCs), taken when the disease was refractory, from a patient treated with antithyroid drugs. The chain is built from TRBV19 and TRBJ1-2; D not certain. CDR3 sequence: CATGLDGYTF. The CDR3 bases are TGTGCCACCGGACTGGATGGCTACACCTTC.